This T cell receptor beta chain was identified in a study of shared clonotypes between healthy human individuals. Germline CDR1 and CDR2: GTSNPN and SVGIG (reference sequence). The germline V and J ends were trimmed by 0 bases and 5 bases, with 8 bases remaining between them. The CDR3 loop spans 13 amino acids. The assay was immunoSEQ multiplex PCR, and TCRdb's table has in-frame clones only and misses some. The top ten hold about 1.5% of the sample, which has some 900,000 clones, approximately 76% seen once. The sequenced sample consisted of memory CD4+ T cells sorted from blood. Subset denoted: CD45RA-negative fraction. V usage is TRBV30 and J usage is TRBJ2-1; D is undetermined. This sequence originates from a man aged 18 to 30 in good health. The CDR3 region has the DNA TGTGCCTGGAGTGTTAGGCGGCACAATGAGCAGTTCTTC. It translates to CAWSVRRHNEQFF.